This T cell receptor beta chain emerged from a study of PD-L1 blockade in urothelial cancer. The protocol was immunoSEQ multiplex PCR, while the TCRdb copy is restricted to in-frame clones and leaves out a portion. The profile covers 85,000 to 100,000 clones, with around 90% appearing a single time and 2% taken by the ten largest. This CDR3 spans 14 amino acids. The germline gives CDR1 MDHEN, CDR2 SYDVKM. V was shortened by 2 bases and J by 6 bases, with 13 bases between the two germline ends. Time point described: pretreatment peripheral blood. Each patient gave between 1 and 8 samples, pretreatment and on-treatment.

The source is a man aged 55 to 70 with urothelial cancer. The sequences come from PBMCs, collected around atezolizumab (anti-PD-L1) treatment. V is TRBV28 and J is TRBJ1-1; tentatively, D is TRBD1 (6 bases). CDR3 residues: CASSLGQGWSEAFF. In DNA form, the CDR3 reads TGTGCCAGCAGTTTAGGGCAGGGGTGGTCTGAAGCTTTCTTT.